In its sample, the clone carrying this T cell receptor beta chain was seen a few times. Its target is not known. This CDR3 is built from 13 residues. The germline V gene encodes CDR1 SGHRS and CDR2 YFSETQ. With 4 bases clipped from V and 14 bases from J, the junction kept 11 bases outside the gene matches. The TCRbeta library incorporated unique molecular identifiers. In TCRdb, the PCR reads were re-called with MiXCR into one record per CDR3 protein. Of around 80,000 distinct CDR3 sequences in the sample, 15% to 20% were seen once. This sample is drawn from a study of T-cell reconstitution after alpha-beta-depleted transplantation in children. Study observations and caveats: It was reported that alpha-beta T cells came from several hundred expanded graft clones (about two months after transplant).

This receptor was obtained from a male patient aged 2-15 years who had a stem cell transplant for acute lymphoblastic leukemia, so the T cells may come from the graft donor. The chain employs TRBV5-1 and TRBJ1-4; 7 nucleotides agree with TRBD1. The source material was PBMCs, mostly from graft donor cells, sampled 360 days after TCRalphabeta/CD19-depleted stem cell transplant. CDR3 nucleotides: TGCGCCAGCAGCACCCGACAGGGCGCGGGTCTGTTTTTT. It specifies CASSTRQGAGLFF. Using reference TRBV5-1 and TRBJ1-4 for the parts outside the CDR3, the full variable domain is KAGVTQTPRYLIKTRGQQVTLSCSPISGHRSVSWYQQTPGQGLQFLFEYFSETQRNKGNFPGRFSGRQFSNSRSEMNVSTLELGDSALYLCASSTRQGAGLFFGSGTQLSVL.